This T cell receptor beta chain was identified during a study of cytomegalovirus exposure and HLA in healthy donors (dated by TCRdb to the late 2010s). The study in broad terms: An earlier analysis of approximately 600 of the donors reported about 250 Gb of sequence data and 120 million or so unique TCR beta sequences from 150 million to 200 million T cells. Approximately 300 gigabases of sequencing data and 91 million or so unique TCR sequences made up an early release that covered 500 to 650 HLA-typed donors. Among the approximately 430 genotyped donors, about 85% belonged to the genetic ancestry cluster associated with self-reported Caucasian donors. The study aimed to test whether signatures of past pathogen exposure could be identified by cataloging public T cell receptors. Using immunosequencing, the study profiled T cell repertoires from about 610 subjects and related those repertoires to cytomegalovirus serostatus. Along with the approximately 650-subject first cohort, a separate validation cohort of over a hundred different subjects was used. To predict cytomegalovirus infection status, the study brought together high-throughput TCR immunosequencing, statistical association of individual TCRs with disease status, and machine learning. A later analysis re-examined previously published TCR beta repertoires from roughly 650 donors and added high-resolution HLA genotyping to investigate patterns of TCR occurrence. The later analysis used no new phenotypic data to find candidate immune exposures, relying instead on TCR beta sequences and their occurrence across donors. An earlier analysis of 500 to 750 of the donors applied high-throughput TCR beta sequencing to assess whether each TCR beta V gene segment acted as functional or pseudogenic. Donor age, sex, ethnicity and CMV serostatus were collected together with the repertoire data. A later genetic analysis took genome-wide SNP genotypes for about 65% of the roughly 670 donors and used that subset as a discovery cohort. All discovery cohort repertoires had been generated on a single sequencing platform. HLA typing covered class I and class II loci at four-digit resolution. Typing coverage varied by locus: roughly 629-640 donors for A, B, C, DRB1 and DQB1; approximately 500 for DQA1; more than 600 for DPA1; more than 450 for DPB1. Several DR-DQ haplotypes were handled as single units for association and clustering, since linkage in the cohort was strong. Across some 400 genotyped donors of the cohort, an average of roughly 200,000 unique TCR beta nucleotide sequences per donor were sequenced, and 15% to 20% of those sequences were non-productive.

In total, roughly 670 healthy bone marrow donors made up the cohort. All cohort members were sampled while nominally healthy, although unrecorded immune exposures were likely present. The donor was CMV seronegative and belonged to the group of 380 or so seronegative cohort members. Every donor gave a peripheral blood sample, and the peripheral blood mononuclear cells from that sample were used for TCR beta sequencing. Genomic DNA extraction from the blood cell samples was performed with the Qiagen DNeasy Blood Extraction Kit. The research as a whole found: A further reported finding was that TCR beta sequences accurately predicted the HLA-A and HLA-B alleles for most subjects in the first cohort. According to a later analysis, parvovirus B19, influenza, CMV and Epstein-Barr virus appeared linked to several top co-occurrence clusters. Most CMV-associated TCR beta chains appeared to be HLA-restricted in a later analysis, and the HLA associations seemed to be driven largely by CMV exposure. Correlated functional status among segregating V segments might reflect linkage disequilibrium, but an unknown experimental factor could not be ruled out. The authors suggested that the approach could potentially be generalized to other disease states and immunological phenotypes. A group of highly shared sequence variants was considered likely to be a technical artifact of the sequencing pipeline. In vitro tests confirmed that three of the cytomegalovirus-associated TCR beta chains recognize cytomegalovirus antigens. The study listed around 160 TCR beta chains as associated with cytomegalovirus. V-gene and J-gene trimming of TCR beta chains was associated with a missense DCLRE1C variant in a later genetic analysis, and the association was replicated in an independent cohort. In a later analysis, the rate of TCR association differed among HLA loci, with DRB1 alleles having the most associated TCRs and HLA-C alleles having the fewest. In an earlier analysis of around 500 of the donors, most TCR beta V segments appeared in productive rearrangements about 87% or about 30% of the time, broadly matching IMGT annotations. Because counts were too low, about 18 rarely observed V segments, including chromosome 9 orphons, were left out of the earlier analysis of approximately 500 of the donors. Because some donors lacked HLA typing at each locus, the association tests relied only on the typed subset. In a later analysis, HLA-associated TCR beta chains were found to be more clonally expanded and to have lower generation probabilities than equally common non-associated chains. In this cohort, only TCR beta chains were sequenced, and detectable features were limited by the absence of alpha or paired-chain data. Sequencing depth was assumed to be roughly uniform across donors in the presence/absence analyses, though that assumption may not hold. At a false discovery rate of 0.05, a later analysis linked some 18,000 TCR beta sequences to specific HLA alleles. The only immune exposure information available for the cohort was CMV serostatus. When HLA alleles, especially DR and DQ, strongly co-occurred, attributing TCR associations to individual alleles was difficult. A later genetic analysis reported fewer N-insertions in productive TCRs among donors in an Asian-associated ancestry cluster than the roughly 700-donor mean. Across donors, most TCR sequences were observed very rarely, whereas some public TCRs were present in many individuals. The classifier was reported to diagnose cytomegalovirus status with high specificity and sensitivity in both the original and validation cohorts.

Worth noting for this clone: Its binding antigen is unknown.

Library preparation was by the immunoSEQ multiplex PCR assay. The multiplex PCR relied on a mix of 60 forward primers for TCR Vbeta segments and 13 reverse primers for TCR Jbeta segments. The CDR3 region of rearranged TCR beta genes was amplified from genomic DNA with a multiplex PCR assay. Amplified TCR beta libraries were sequenced as 87-base-pair reads on the Illumina HiSeq System. The original pipeline was this. A later analysis counted tens of millions of unique TCR beta chains across the 670 or so repertoires, and some 11 million of these chains were shared by at least two donors. Raw reads were error-corrected and collapsed into unique sequences with a nearest-neighbor algorithm that merged closely related sequences to remove PCR and sequencing errors. Alignment of CDR3 sequences to IMGT reference sequences was used to assign V, D and J gene segments. For a sequence to be retained, a match of at least six nucleotides to both a V gene segment and a J gene segment was required. Rearrangements were classified as productive when the CDR3 lacked stop codons and remained in frame with V and J, and all other rearrangements were classified as non-productive. Following IMGT convention, CDR3 was defined as the stretch from the second conserved V-encoded cysteine to the conserved J-encoded phenylalanine. In an earlier analysis of approximately 500 of the donors, sequences lacking an unambiguous match to a single V gene segment were excluded. In an earlier analysis of 500 to 750 of the donors, V segments were called functional above 56.7% productive rearrangements and were called segregating when the between-donor standard deviation exceeded 5%. A statistical classification framework was built for diagnosing cytomegalovirus status from the catalog of TCR beta chain sequences. V and J gene assignment, in a later analysis, came from comparing TCR nucleotide sequences with IMGT/GENE-DB human TR gene sequences. Using the TCRdist pipeline, a later analysis assigned CDR3 sequences along with most-parsimonious VDJ recombination scenarios. In a later analysis, every TCR beta chain was defined by the combination of its CDR3 amino acid sequence and its V-gene family, and reads without a unique V-gene family were dropped. As a way to deal with suspected cross-contamination and a sequencing artifact, a later analysis dropped 450 to 700 nucleotide sequences that were highly shared and had low generation probability. In a later analysis, a clonal expansion index was calculated for each public chain from normalized within-repertoire ranks of inferred template counts. A later analysis computed generation probabilities with a VDJ recombination model fitted to out-of-frame rearrangements, and checked the results against IGoR. In a later analysis, TCR-TCR, TCR-HLA and TCR-CMV co-occurrence was scored with hypergeometric tests, and a repertoire-size bias correction was applied to TCR pairs. To estimate false discovery rates, a later analysis permuted the HLA or CMV assignments 20 times. In a later analysis, co-occurring TCRs were grouped using DBSCAN, and TCRdist sequence similarity was added for clustering within HLA-allele-positive subsets. Repertoires with fewer than 30,000 or more than 120,000 public chains, plus five repertoires with anomalous nucleotide sharing, were excluded from co-occurrence clustering. TCRdb retrieved this table from immuneACCESS and kept in-frame rearrangements only. Not all clones are present; in checked studies, unresolved V genes account for under half, and no reason is known for the remainder. V, J and clone size are taken as reported in that table, and D and trimming were inferred from the DNA itself. This sample's table has entries for 50,000 to 70,000 clones. The ten largest clones take up around 3.7% of the sample.

This receptor was taken from a male donor in good health and CMV-seronegative. The specimen sequenced was PBMCs.

The DNA sequence follows: TGTGCCTGGAGTGTACGGTACTCTGGAAACACCATATATTTT. Its translation reads: CAWSVRYSGNTIYF. Recombination connected TRBV30 to TRBJ1-3, with no confidently assigned D gene. The germline V gene (reference sequence) yields GTSNPN for CDR1 and SVGIG for CDR2. Reading from cysteine to phenylalanine, the CDR3 counts 14 amino acids. Only the CDR3 part of the read is kept: 42 bases, read in frame from the first base. Trimming costs V 0 bases and J 0 bases, and their ends lie 6 bases apart.